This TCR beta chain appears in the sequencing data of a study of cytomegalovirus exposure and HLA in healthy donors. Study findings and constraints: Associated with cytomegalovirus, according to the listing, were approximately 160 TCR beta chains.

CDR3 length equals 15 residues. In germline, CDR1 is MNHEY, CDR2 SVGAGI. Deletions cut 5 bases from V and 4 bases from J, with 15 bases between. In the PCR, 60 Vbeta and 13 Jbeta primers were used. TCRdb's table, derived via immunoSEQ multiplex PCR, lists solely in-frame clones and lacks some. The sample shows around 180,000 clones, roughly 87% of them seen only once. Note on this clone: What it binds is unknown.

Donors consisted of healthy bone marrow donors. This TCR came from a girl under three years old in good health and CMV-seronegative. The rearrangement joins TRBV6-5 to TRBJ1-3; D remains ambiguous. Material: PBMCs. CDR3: CASSPARGPGNTIYF. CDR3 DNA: TGTGCCAGCAGTCCTGCCCGGGGTCCGGGAAACACCATATATTTT.